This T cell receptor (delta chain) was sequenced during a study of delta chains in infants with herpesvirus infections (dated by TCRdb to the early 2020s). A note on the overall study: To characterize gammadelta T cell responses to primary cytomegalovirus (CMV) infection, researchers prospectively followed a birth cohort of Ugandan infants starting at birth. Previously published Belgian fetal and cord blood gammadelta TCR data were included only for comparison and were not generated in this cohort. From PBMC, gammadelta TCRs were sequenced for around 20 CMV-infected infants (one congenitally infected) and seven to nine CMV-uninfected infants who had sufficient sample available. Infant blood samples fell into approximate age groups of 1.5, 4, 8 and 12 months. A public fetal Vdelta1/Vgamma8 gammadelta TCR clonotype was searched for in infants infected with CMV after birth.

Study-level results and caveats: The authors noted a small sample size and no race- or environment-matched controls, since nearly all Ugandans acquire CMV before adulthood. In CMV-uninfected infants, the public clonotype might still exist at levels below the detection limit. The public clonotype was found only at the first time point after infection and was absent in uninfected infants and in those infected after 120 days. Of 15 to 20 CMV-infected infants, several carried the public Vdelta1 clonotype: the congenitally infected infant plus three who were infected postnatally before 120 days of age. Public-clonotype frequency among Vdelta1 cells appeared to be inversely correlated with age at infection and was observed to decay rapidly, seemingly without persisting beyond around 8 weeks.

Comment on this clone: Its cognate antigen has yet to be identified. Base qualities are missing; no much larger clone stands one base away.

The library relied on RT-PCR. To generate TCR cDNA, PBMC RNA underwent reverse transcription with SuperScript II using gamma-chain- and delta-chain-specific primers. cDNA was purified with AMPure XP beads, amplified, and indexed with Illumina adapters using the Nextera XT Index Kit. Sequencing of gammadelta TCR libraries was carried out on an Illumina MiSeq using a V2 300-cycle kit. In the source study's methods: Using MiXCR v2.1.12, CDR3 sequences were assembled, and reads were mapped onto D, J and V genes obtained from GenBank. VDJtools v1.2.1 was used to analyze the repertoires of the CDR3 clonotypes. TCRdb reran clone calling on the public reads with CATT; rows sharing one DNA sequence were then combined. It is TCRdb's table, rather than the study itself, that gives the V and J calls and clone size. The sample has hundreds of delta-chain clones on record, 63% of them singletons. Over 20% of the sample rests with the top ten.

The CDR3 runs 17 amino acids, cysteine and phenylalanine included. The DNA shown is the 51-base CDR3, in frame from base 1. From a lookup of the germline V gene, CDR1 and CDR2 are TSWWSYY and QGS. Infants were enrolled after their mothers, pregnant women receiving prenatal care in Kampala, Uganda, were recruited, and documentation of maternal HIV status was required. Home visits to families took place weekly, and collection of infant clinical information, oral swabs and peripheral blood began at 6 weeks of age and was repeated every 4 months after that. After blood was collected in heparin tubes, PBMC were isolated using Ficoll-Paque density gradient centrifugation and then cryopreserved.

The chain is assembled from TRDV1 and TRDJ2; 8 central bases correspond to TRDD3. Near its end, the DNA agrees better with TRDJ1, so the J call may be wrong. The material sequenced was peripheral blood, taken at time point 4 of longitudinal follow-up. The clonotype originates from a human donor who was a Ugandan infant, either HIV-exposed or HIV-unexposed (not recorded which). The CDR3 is CALGELPRGIRVDKLIF. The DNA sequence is TGTGCTCTTGGGGAACTTCCTCGAGGGATACGCGTCGATAAACTCATCTTT.